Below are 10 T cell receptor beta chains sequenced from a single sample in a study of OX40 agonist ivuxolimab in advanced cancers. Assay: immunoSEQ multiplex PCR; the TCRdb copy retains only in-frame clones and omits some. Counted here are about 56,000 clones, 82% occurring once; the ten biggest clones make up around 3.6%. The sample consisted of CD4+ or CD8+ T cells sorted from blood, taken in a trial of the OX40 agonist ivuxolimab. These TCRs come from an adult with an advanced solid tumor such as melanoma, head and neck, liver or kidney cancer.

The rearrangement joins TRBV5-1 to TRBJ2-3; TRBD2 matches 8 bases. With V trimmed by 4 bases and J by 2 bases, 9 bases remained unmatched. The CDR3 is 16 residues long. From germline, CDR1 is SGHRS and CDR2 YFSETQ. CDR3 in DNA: TGCGCCAGCAGCCAAAGACCGGGACTAGTCACAGATACGCAGTATTTT. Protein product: CASSQRPGLVTDTQYF.

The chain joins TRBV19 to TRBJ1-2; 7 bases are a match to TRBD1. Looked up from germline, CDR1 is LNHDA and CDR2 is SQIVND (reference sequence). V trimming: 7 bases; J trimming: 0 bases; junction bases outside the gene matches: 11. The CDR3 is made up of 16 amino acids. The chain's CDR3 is CASTKQGQAPNYGYTF. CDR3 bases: TGTGCCAGTACGAAACAAGGACAGGCACCTAACTATGGCTACACCTTC.

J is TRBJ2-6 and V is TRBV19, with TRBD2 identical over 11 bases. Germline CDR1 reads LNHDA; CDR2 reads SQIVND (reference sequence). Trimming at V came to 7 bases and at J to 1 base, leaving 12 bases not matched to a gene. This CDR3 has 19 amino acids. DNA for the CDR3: TGTGCCAGTACCGACCCCCCGACTAGCGGGAAGTCTGGGGCCAACGTCCTGACTTTC. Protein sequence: CASTDPPTSGKSGANVLTF.

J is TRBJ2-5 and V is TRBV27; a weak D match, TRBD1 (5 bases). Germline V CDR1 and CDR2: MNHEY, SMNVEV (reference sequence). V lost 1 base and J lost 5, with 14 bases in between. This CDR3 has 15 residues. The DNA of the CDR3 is TGTGCCAGCAGTTTATATTTGGGGCCTGGGGAGACCCAGTACTTC. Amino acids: CASSLYLGPGETQYF.

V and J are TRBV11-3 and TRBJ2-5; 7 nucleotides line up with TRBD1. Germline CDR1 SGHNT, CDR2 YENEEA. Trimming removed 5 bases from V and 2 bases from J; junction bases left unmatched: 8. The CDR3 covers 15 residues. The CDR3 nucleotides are TGTGCCAGCAGCCCGAAGGGGGCGCGACAAGAGACCCAGTACTTC. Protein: CASSPKGARQETQYF.

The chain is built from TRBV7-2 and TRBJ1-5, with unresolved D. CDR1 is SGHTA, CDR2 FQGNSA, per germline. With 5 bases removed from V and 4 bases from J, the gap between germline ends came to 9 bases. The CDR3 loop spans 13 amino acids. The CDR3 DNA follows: TGTGCCAGCAGCCTATTAAGGAATCAGCCCCAGCATTTT. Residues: CASSLLRNQPQHF.

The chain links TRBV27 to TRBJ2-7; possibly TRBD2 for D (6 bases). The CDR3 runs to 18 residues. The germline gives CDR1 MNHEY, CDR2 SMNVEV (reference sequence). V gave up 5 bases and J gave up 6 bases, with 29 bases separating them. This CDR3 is CASSQLGPGSAGRLEQYF. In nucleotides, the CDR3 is TGTGCCAGCAGTCAACTGGGGCCCGGGAGCGCCGGGAGACTCGAGCAGTACTTC.

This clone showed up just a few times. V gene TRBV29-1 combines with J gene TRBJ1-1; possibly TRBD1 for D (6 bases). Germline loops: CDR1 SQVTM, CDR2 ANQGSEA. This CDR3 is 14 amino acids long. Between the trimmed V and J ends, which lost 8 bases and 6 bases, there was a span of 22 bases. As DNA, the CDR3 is TGCAGCACCTCTCTAAGGGGGGGGCTTCCTGAAGCTTTCTTT. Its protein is CSTSLRGGLPEAFF.

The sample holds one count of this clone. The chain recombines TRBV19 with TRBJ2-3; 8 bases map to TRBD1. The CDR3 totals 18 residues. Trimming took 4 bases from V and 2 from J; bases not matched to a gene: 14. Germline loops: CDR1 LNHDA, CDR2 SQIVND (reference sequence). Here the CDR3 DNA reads TGTGCCAGTAGTAAGGGTAATATTAGGACAGGGATCACAGATACGCAGTATTTT. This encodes CASSKGNIRTGITDTQYF.

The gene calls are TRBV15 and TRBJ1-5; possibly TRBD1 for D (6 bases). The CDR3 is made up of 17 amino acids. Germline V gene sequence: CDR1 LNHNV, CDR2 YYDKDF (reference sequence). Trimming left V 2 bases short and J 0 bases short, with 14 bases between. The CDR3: CATSRPLGQYSNQPQHF. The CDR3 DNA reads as TGTGCCACCAGCAGACCCCTCGGACAGTATAGCAATCAGCCCCAGCATTTT.